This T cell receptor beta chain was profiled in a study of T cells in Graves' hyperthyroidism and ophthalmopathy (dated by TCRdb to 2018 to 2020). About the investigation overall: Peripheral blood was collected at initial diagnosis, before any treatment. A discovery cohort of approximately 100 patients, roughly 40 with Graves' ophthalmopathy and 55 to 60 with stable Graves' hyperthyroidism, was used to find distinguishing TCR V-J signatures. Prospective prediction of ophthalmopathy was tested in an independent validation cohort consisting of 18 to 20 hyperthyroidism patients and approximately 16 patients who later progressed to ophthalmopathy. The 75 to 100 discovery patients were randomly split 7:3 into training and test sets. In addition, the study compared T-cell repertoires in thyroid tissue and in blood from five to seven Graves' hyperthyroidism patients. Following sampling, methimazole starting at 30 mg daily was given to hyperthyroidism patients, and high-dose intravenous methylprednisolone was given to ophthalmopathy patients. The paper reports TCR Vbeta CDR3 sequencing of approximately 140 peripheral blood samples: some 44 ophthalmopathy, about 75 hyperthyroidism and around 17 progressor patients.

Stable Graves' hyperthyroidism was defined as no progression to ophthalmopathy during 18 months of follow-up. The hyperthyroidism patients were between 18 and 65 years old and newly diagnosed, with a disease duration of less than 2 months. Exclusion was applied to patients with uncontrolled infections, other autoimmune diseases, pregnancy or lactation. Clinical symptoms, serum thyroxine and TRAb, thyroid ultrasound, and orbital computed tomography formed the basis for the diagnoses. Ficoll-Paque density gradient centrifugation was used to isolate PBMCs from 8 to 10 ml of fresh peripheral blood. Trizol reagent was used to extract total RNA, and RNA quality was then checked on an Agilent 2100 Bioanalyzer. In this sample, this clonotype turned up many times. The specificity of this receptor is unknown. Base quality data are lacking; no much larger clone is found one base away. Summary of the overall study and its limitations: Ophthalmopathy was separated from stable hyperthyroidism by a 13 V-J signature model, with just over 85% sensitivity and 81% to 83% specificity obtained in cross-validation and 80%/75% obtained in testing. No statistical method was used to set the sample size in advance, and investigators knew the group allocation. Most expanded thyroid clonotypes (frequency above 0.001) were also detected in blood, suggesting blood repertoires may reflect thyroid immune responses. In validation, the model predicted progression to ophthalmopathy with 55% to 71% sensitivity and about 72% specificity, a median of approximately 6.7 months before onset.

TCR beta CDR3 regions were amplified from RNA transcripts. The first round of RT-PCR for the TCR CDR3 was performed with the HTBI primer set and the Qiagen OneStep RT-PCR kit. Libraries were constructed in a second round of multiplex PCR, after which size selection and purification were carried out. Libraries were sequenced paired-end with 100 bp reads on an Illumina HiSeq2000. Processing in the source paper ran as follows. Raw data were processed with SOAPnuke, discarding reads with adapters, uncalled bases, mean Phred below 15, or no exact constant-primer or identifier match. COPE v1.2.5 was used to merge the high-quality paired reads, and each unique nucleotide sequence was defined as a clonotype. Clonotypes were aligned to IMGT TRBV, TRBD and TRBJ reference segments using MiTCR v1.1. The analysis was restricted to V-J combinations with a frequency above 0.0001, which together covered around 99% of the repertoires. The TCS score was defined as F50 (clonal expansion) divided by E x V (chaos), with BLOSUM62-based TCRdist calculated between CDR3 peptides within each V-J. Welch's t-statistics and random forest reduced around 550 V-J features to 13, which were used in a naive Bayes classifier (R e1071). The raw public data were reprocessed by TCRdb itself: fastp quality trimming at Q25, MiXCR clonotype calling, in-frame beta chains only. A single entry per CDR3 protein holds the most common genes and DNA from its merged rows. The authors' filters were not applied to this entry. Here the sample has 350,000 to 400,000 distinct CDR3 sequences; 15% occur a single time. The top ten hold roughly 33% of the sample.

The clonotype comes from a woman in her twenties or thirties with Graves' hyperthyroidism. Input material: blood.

CDR3 loop: CASSSRSSRDYEQYF. The sequenced DNA: TGTGCCAGCAGTTCCCGTTCTTCGCGGGATTACGAGCAGTACTTC. Here the chain combines TRBV28 and TRBJ2-7; TRBD2 is possibly the D segment (6 matching bases). The CDR1 and CDR2 encoded by the germline V gene are MDHEN and SYDVKM. Trimming removed 4 bases from V and 4 bases from J, leaving 17 bases between the germline ends. The CDR3 sequence holds 15 residues, the cysteine and phenylalanine included. The DNA shown is the 45-base CDR3, in frame from base 1.